Presented here are 23 T cell receptor beta chains from one specimen sequenced in a study of blood T cells in healthy people across ages (dated by TCRdb to between 2014 and 2016). Libraries were made using 5' RACE. TCRdb records Illumina HiSeq 2500 as the sequencer. A second PCR of 7 to 11 cycles was performed with a sample-barcoded 5' primer and a J-beta primer mix. TCRdb's own reprocessing of the public reads used fastp at Q25 and MiXCR and kept productive beta chains. A single entry per CDR3 protein holds the most common genes and DNA from its merged rows. In this sample the table shows approximately 820,000 distinct CDR3 sequences, approximately 44% of which occur a single time. Together, the top ten hold roughly 19% of the sample. Material for sequencing was blood. Receptors originate from a man between 60 and 70 years old in good health.

The chain links TRBV7-9 to TRBJ1-4, with a weak D call TRBD1 (6 bases). Between the trimmed V and J ends, which lost 0 bases and 8 bases, there was a span of 10 bases. The germline V gene has CDR1 SEHNR and CDR2 FQNEAQ (reference sequence). This CDR3 has 14 amino acids. The chain's CDR3 is CASSLAGAWEKLFF. The CDR3 DNA reads as TGTGCCAGCAGCTTAGCGGGGGCCTGGGAAAAACTGTTTTTT.

This clonotype was detected once. This may arise from a read error, as a much more abundant clone is one base away. The V call is TRBV30, the J call TRBJ2-1; 7 nucleotides agree with TRBD2. The CDR3 spans 14 residues. CDR1 is GTSNPN and CDR2 is SVGIG in the germline V gene (reference sequence). The CDR3 sequence: CAWTSGPLYNERFF. The CDR3 DNA sequence: TGTGCCTGGACTAGCGGACCTTTATACAATGAGCGGTTCTTC.

In DNA form, the CDR3 reads TGCAGTGCTAGAGAAACCCTGGGGGGGTCGGATTCTACTGAAGCTTTCTTT. Translating it yields CSARETLGGSDSTEAFF. The chain recombines TRBV20-1 with TRBJ1-1; weak D call: TRBD1 (5 bases). The V end lost 0 bases, the J end lost 5 bases, and 22 bases lay between the germline ends. The germline V gene has CDR1 DFQATT and CDR2 SNEGSKA (reference sequence). This CDR3 region has 17 residues.

This chain links TRBV20-1 with TRBJ2-7; TRBD1 matches 9 bases. After removal of 3 bases from V and 1 base from J, the junction contained 10 bases not matched to a gene. Germline loops: CDR1 DFQATT, CDR2 SNEGSKA (reference sequence). The CDR3 runs to 16 residues. The CDR3, as DNA: TGCAGTGCTAGTAACAGGGGGCGTAAGAGGTCCTACGAGCAGTACTTC. It specifies CSASNRGRKRSYEQYF.

The sample holds a few counts of this clonotype. The rearrangement joins TRBV6-6 to TRBJ2-1; 8 bases map to TRBD1. V lost 2 bases, J lost 7 bases, and 13 bases stayed unmatched. CDR1 MNHNY and CDR2 SVGAGI come from the germline V gene (reference sequence). CDR3 length: 17 residues. The CDR3 reads CASSYPRQGIGMNEQFF. CDR3 bases: TGTGCCAGCAGTTACCCCAGACAGGGGATCGGGATGAATGAGCAGTTCTTC.

J is TRBJ1-5 and V is TRBV12-3 or TRBV12-4; 7 bases align to TRBD1. Trimming removed 0 bases from V and 3 bases from J; junction bases left unmatched: 2. The CDR3 is 15 residues long. The CDR3 loop is CASSLADRVNQPQHF. The CDR3 nucleotides read TGTGCCAGCAGTTTAGCTGACAGGGTCAATCAGCCCCAGCATTTT.

Note on this clonotype: At one of its ends the junction is not consistent with the germline gene, which may arise from a read error. V gene TRBV27 combines with J gene TRBJ2-5; TRBD2 matches at 10 bases. The end of the DNA aligns better with TRBJ2-7, so the J call may be wrong. The length of the CDR3 is 16 residues. Germline V gene sequence: CDR1 MNHEY, CDR2 SMNVEV (reference sequence). The CDR3 reads CAGSLASGGFGNEQYF. CDR3 nucleotides: TGTGCCGGCAGTTTAGCTAGCGGGGGATTTGGGAACGAGCAGTACTTC.

The chain couples TRBV27 to TRBJ2-1, with 8 bases identical to TRBD2. Germline V gives CDR1 MNHEY, CDR2 SMNVEV (reference sequence). V lost 4 bases and J lost 2; bases outside the gene matches: 7. This CDR3 is built from 16 residues. The CDR3 DNA reads as TGTGCCAGCAGTTCGGACGGGGGGGCCGCCTACAATGAGCAGTTCTTC. As protein: CASSSDGGAAYNEQFF.

About this clonotype itself: The junction departs from the called germline gene at one end, perhaps through a read error. The genes are TRBV6-2 or TRBV6-3 and TRBJ2-5; 12 bases line up with TRBD1. Germline CDR1 reads MNHEY; CDR2 reads SVGEGT. CDR3 size: 16 residues. The CDR3 reads CACSTPGQGAVYKQYF. The CDR3 nucleotides read TGTGCCTGCAGTACACCGGGACAGGGGGCTGTCTACAAGCAGTACTTC.

The chain employs TRBV6-2 or TRBV6-3 and TRBJ2-1; maybe TRBD1 (6 bases). CDR3 size: 16 residues. In germline, CDR1 is MNHEY, CDR2 SVGEGT. Between the trimmed V and J ends, which lost 0 bases and 3 bases, there was a span of 12 bases. As DNA, the CDR3 is TGTGCCAGCAGTTACTCGAGTGGGGGCCTCTACAATGAGCAGTTCTTC. Encoded protein: CASSYSSGGLYNEQFF.

As for this clonotype: Just one base apart from a much larger clone, this may be a read error. The gene calls are TRBV6-6 and TRBJ2-4; D is tentatively TRBD1 or TRBD2 (5 bases each). Trimming pared 6 bases from V and 2 bases from J, leaving 17 bases between. This CDR3 spans 16 amino acids. Germline lookup yields CDR1 MNHNY and CDR2 SVGAGI (reference sequence). The chain's CDR3 is CASSPSRDLTKNIQYF. In DNA, the CDR3 is TGTGCCAGCAGCCCTAGCAGGGATCTTACCAAAAACATTCAGTACTTC.

CDR3 bases: TGCAGTGCGAAGTCCGGAAAGACGCCCGATGAGCAGTACTTC. Translation gives CSAKSGKTPDEQYF. The rearrangement uses TRBV20-1 and TRBJ2-7; D unclear. Germline V gene sequence: CDR1 DFQATT, CDR2 SNEGSKA (reference sequence). The CDR3 length is 14 residues. Trimming removed 6 bases from V and 7 bases from J, with 22 bases in between.

V gene TRBV2 combines with J gene TRBJ2-7; TRBD1 is a possible D gene (5 bases). The germline V gene has CDR1 SNHLY and CDR2 FYNNEI. V was trimmed by 8 bases and J by 1 base, leaving 9 bases between them. The CDR3 runs 12 residues. CDR3 loop: CASVQGSYEQYF. CDR3 DNA: TGTGCCAGCGTCCAGGGATCCTACGAGCAGTACTTC.

This clonotype was counted a few times. The genes are TRBV6-5 and TRBJ2-7, with TRBD1 identical over 10 bases. Germline V CDR1 and CDR2: MNHEY, SVGAGI. The CDR3 length is 14 residues. Trimming removed 6 bases from V and 4 bases from J; junction bases left unmatched: 6. The CDR3 DNA reads as TGTGCCAGCAGCTACGGGACAGGGGAGTACGAGCAGTACTTC. It specifies CASSYGTGEYEQYF.

This clonotype was observed a handful of times. J is TRBJ1-2 and V is TRBV29-1; tentatively, D is TRBD1 (5 bases). Deletions cut 6 bases from V and 4 bases from J, with 18 bases between. CDR1 is SQVTM and CDR2 is ANQGSEA in the germline V gene. The CDR3 has 14 amino acids. CDR3 region: CSVAPGAQPYGYTF. As DNA, the CDR3 is TGCAGCGTCGCCCCCGGGGCCCAGCCCTATGGCTACACCTTC.

The chain employs TRBV21-1 and TRBJ2-5; the table's D call, TRBD2, was not checked against the DNA. TRBV21-1 is termed a pseudogene. CDR3 length equals 17 residues. This chain's CDR3 is CASSEALLAETTDTQYF. The CDR3 nucleotides read TGTGCCAGCAGCGAAGCGCTTCTAGCGGAGACTACAGATACGCAGTACTTC.

This clonotype was counted a few times. The chain couples TRBV15 to TRBJ2-1; D might be TRBD1 (5 bases). The CDR3 length is 15 residues. Trimming removed 3 bases from V and 7 bases from J, with 16 bases in between. Germline values: CDR1 LNHNV, CDR2 YYDKDF (reference sequence). Here the CDR3 DNA reads TGTGCCACCAGCAGTGTCGGCACGGACAATAATGAGCAGTTCTTC. This sequence encodes CATSSVGTDNNEQFF.

The V gene is TRBV27, the J gene TRBJ2-6, with unresolved D. This CDR3 has 16 residues. The germline V gene encodes CDR1 MNHEY and CDR2 SMNVEV (reference sequence). Trimming shortened V by 5 bases and J by 0 bases, and 11 bases separated the two germline ends. The CDR3 sequence: CASSPGLGSGANVLTF. The CDR3 DNA sequence: TGTGCCAGCAGTCCGGGCCTCGGCTCTGGGGCCAACGTCCTGACTTTC.

The CDR3 spells CASSIRDYYEQYF. CDR3 bases: TGTGCCAGCAGCATCAGGGATTATTACGAGCAGTACTTC. V usage is TRBV6-2 or TRBV6-3 and J usage is TRBJ2-4, with a weak D call TRBD1 (5 bases). The J call may not be correct, given that the DNA end is closer to TRBJ2-7. The CDR3 has 13 residues. CDR1 and CDR2 from the germline V gene are MNHEY and SVGEGT.

The sample holds many counts of this clonotype. The chain uses TRBV6-6 and TRBJ2-5; 11 positions match TRBD2. CDR1 is MNHNY, CDR2 SVGAGI, per germline (reference sequence). Trimming took 4 bases from V and 2 from J; bases not matched to a gene: 0. The CDR3 length is 14 residues. In DNA form, the CDR3 reads TGTGCCAGCAGTTCTAGCGGGAGGCAAGAGACCCAGTACTTC. Residues: CASSSSGRQETQYF.

The chain employs TRBV12-3 or TRBV12-4 and TRBJ2-1; 16 bases line up with TRBD2. This CDR3 is 15 amino acids long. Losses at the gene ends were 5 bases for V and 13 bases for J; bases not matched to a gene: 8. This CDR3 is CASSEGLAGGMAQFF. DNA for the CDR3: TGTGCCAGCAGTGAGGGACTAGCGGGGGGGATGGCACAGTTCTTC.

This clonotype was detected a few times. The chain carries TRBV4-3 and TRBJ1-4; no definite D call. CDR3 length equals 14 residues. Germline V gives CDR1 LGHNA, CDR2 YSLEER. The V end lost 0 bases, the J end lost 7 bases, and 9 bases lay between the germline ends. CDR3 loop: CASSQDFYGEKLFF. The CDR3 DNA sequence: TGCGCCAGCAGCCAAGATTTCTACGGTGAAAAACTGTTTTTT.

This clonotype showed up just a few times. The chain joins TRBV12-3 or TRBV12-4 to TRBJ2-5; possibly TRBD2 for D (5 bases). Trimming took off 3 bases at V and 2 bases at J, with 13 bases between the two ends. CDR3 length: 15 amino acids. As DNA, the CDR3 is TGTGCCAGCAGTTTTAGGAGTTCGGGGCAAGAGACCCAGTACTTC. Translated: CASSFRSSGQETQYF.